This entry lists 24 T cell receptor beta chains sequenced from one sample in a study of tumor-infiltrating lymphocytes in primary liver carcinoma. TCR beta cDNA was prepared out of around 460 ng total RNA by means of a constant-region primer. Employing slightly modified ARM-PCR, three nested multiplex PCR rounds were run, and these gave rise to the TCR beta libraries. Two initial PCR rounds of approximately 10 cycles each paired TRBV1-TRBV30 forward primers with a C-beta reverse primer. Each CDR3 protein is one row after TCRdb ran MiXCR on the multiplex PCR reads. Of about 350,000 distinct CDR3 sequences listed, approximately 65% are singletons. The authors took blood RNA from unsorted whole blood and also extracted germline DNA. Sequencing input: peripheral blood. These TCRs come from a man aged 40-55 years with primary liver carcinoma and hepatitis B virus infection.

The rearrangement joins TRBV6-5 to TRBJ1-6; D is unresolved. CDR1 and CDR2 from the germline V gene are MNHEY and SVGAGI. CDR3 length equals 14 residues. Trimming pared 5 bases from V and 4 bases from J, leaving 9 bases between. The CDR3 region is CASSATEYNSPLHF. The CDR3 region has the DNA TGTGCCAGCAGTGCCACAGAGTATAATTCACCCCTCCACTTT.

As concerns this clonotype: Since a much larger clone is just one base distant, this may be a read error. This chain uses TRBV6-2 or TRBV6-3 with TRBJ1-2; D gene uncertain. CDR3 size: 13 residues. The V gene's germline CDR1 is MNHEY and CDR2 SVGEGT. CDR3 bases: TGTACCAGCAGTTACTCGACACCGTATGGCTACACCTTC. Protein: CTSSYSTPYGYTF.

A note on this clonotype: This may be a read error, as it is one base from a much larger clone. The rearrangement uses TRBV10-3 and TRBJ2-7, with 7 bases matching TRBD2. The V gene end was trimmed by 6 bases and the J gene end by 5 bases; junction bases not matched to a gene: 13. The germline V gene has CDR1 ENHRY and CDR2 SYGVKD. This CDR3 contains 15 residues. This CDR3 is CAIREPGRDYHEQYF. The CDR3 DNA reads as TGTGCCATCAGGGAACCGGGCCGGGACTATCACGAGCAGTACTTC.

Remarks on this clonotype: One end of the junction fails to match germline, which may point to a read error. The chain joins TRBV28 to TRBJ2-1, with 7 bases aligning to TRBD2. Per germline, CDR1 MDHEN and CDR2 SYDVKM. The CDR3 is made up of 13 amino acids. The CDR3 DNA reads as TGTGCCAGCAATTTAGGTCGGGAGCGGGAAGGGTTCTTC. Residues: CASNLGREREGFF.

The CDR3 loop reads CASSLFGQGDYEQYF. The CDR3 nucleotides are TGCGCCAGCAGCTTGTTCGGACAGGGCGACTACGAGCAGTACTTC. This chain links TRBV5-1 with TRBJ2-7; 8 bases map to TRBD1. The V segment lost 1 base and the J segment 3 bases; nucleotides outside the gene matches: 6. Germline assignment: CDR1 SGHRS and CDR2 YFSETQ. The CDR3 runs 15 residues.

This clonotype was seen more than once but under ten times. In this CDR3 the conserved last residue, phenylalanine or tryptophan, is missing, so a read error is likely. The chain employs TRBV11-2 and TRBJ2-3, with a possible D match to TRBD2 (5 bases). Germline V gene sequence: CDR1 SGHAT, CDR2 FQNNGV. The CDR3 loop spans 16 amino acids. Here the CDR3 DNA reads TGTGCCGGCAGTTACACCCGAGAGCGGAGCACGGATACGCAGTATTTG. Amino acid sequence: CAGSYTRERSTDTQYL.

Notes on this clonotype: A read error is possible here, since a much larger clone lies one base away. J is TRBJ2-7 and V is TRBV4-2, with D perhaps TRBD1 (5 bases). The V end lost 4 bases, the J end lost 6 bases, and 16 bases lay between the germline ends. The CDR3 contains 14 residues. Germline V gene lookup returns CDR1 LGHNA and CDR2 YNFKEQ. DNA for the CDR3: TGTGCCAGCAGCCGAGATAGGGTCAGGGCCGAGCAGTACTTC. Protein sequence: CASSRDRVRAEQYF.

At least ten counts were recorded for this clonotype. The chain employs TRBV12-3 or TRBV12-4 and TRBJ2-2; TRBD2 aligns across 7 bases. V gave up 7 bases and J gave up 7 bases; unmatched junction bases: 12. The CDR3 is 15 amino acids. CDR3 coding DNA: TGTGCCAGCACTCGAGCGGAAGCGGGGAACGGGGAGCTGTTTTTT. Its protein product is CASTRAEAGNGELFF.

The chain combines TRBV7-9 with TRBJ2-3; D remains unclear. The CDR3 consists of 14 residues. The germline V gene has CDR1 SEHNR and CDR2 FQNEAQ (reference sequence). V lost 5 bases to trimming and J lost 0 bases, with 9 bases between them. CDR3 sequence: CASSVTVSTDTQYF. The CDR3 bases are TGTGCCAGCAGCGTCACCGTAAGCACAGATACGCAGTATTTT. The full variable domain, rest sourced from reference TRBV7-9 and TRBJ2-3, is DTGVSQNPRHKITKRGQNVTFRCDPISEHNRLYWYRQTLGQGPEFLTYFQNEAQLEKSRLLSDRFSAERPKGSFSTLEIQRTEQGDSAMYLCASSVTVSTDTQYFGPGTRLTVL.

This clonotype was counted a few times. The J gene is TRBJ2-3, the V gene TRBV7-9; D ambiguous. With 3 bases removed from V and 3 bases from J, the gap between germline ends came to 10 bases. CDR3 size: 14 residues. Germline V CDR1 and CDR2: SEHNR, FQNEAQ (reference sequence). The DNA of the CDR3 is TGTGCCAGCAGCTTTGATGGGGTTACAGATACGCAGTATTTT. Translating it yields CASSFDGVTDTQYF.

Of note for this clonotype: An end of the junction does not agree with germline; a read error may underlie this. This rearrangement joins TRBV12-3 or TRBV12-4 to TRBJ2-4; possible D gene TRBD1, 5 bases. There are 18 residues in the CDR3. CDR3 in amino acids: CVSRLWGGADIAKNIQYF. Here the CDR3 DNA reads TGTGTCAGCCGTTTATGGGGTGGGGCGGACATAGCCAAAAACATTCAGTACTTC.

Details on this clonotype: Being one base from a much bigger clone, this may be a read error. The final CDR3 position lacks the conserved phenylalanine or tryptophan, pointing to a likely read error. This chain joins TRBV4-3 and TRBJ2-2, with D hard to call. The CDR3 is 12 amino acids. The V end lost 2 bases, the J end lost 6 bases, and 4 bases lay between the germline ends. Per germline, CDR1 LGHNA and CDR2 YSLEER. Written as DNA, the CDR3 is TGCGCCAGCAGCCAACAGGCCGGGGAGCTGTTTGTT. Residues: CASSQQAGELFV.

This clonotype occurred many times. The CDR3 is CASSLPGRYEQYF. The CDR3 nucleotides read TGTGCCAGCAGCCTGCCGGGACGCTACGAGCAGTACTTC. The rearrangement links TRBV5-4 to TRBJ2-7, with D tentatively TRBD1 or TRBD2 (5 bases each). CDR1 is SGHNT and CDR2 is YYREEE in the germline V gene (reference sequence). Trimming removed 4 bases at V and 3 bases at J, with 11 bases between. The CDR3 covers 13 residues.

Worth noting for this clonotype: A junction boundary mismatches the germline segment, possibly from a read error. The V gene is TRBV4-2, the J gene TRBJ2-7; D remains unclear. CDR3 size: 12 residues. The germline CDR1 and CDR2 sequences are LGHNA and YNFKEQ. In DNA, the CDR3 is TGTGCCAGCAACCAAGACAACTACGAGCAGTACTTC. Its translation: CASNQDNYEQYF.

For this clonotype: At one of its ends the junction is not consistent with the germline gene, which may arise from a read error. The rearrangement uses TRBV4-2 and TRBJ2-1, with TRBD2 matching over 9 bases. Germline assignment: CDR1 LGHNA and CDR2 YNFKEQ. The CDR3 consists of 15 residues. The chain's CDR3 is CASSEEASGKYQQFF. CDR3 DNA sequence: TGTGCCAGCAGCGAAGAGGCTAGCGGGAAGTATCAGCAGTTCTTC.

This clonotype was observed a handful of times. The V call is TRBV2, the J call TRBJ2-4; D might be TRBD2 (5 bases). This CDR3 is built from 16 residues. The V gene's germline CDR1 is SNHLY and CDR2 FYNNEI. Trimming took 6 bases from V and 0 from J, leaving 15 bases between them. The CDR3 DNA reads TGTGCCAGCAGGGGGTATGGCGGACTAGCCAAAAACATTCAGTACTTC. Its protein is CASRGYGGLAKNIQYF.

A note on this clonotype: A read error is possible here, since a much larger clone lies one base away. The chain combines TRBV6-6 with TRBJ2-7; no clear D gene. Germline V gene sequence: CDR1 MNHNY, CDR2 SVGAGI (reference sequence). There are 11 residues in the CDR3. V was trimmed by 5 bases and J by 7 bases, leaving 9 bases between them. The CDR3 reads CASSPLDEQYF. The CDR3 region has the DNA TGTGCCAGCAGTCCCCTGGATGAGCAGTACTTC.

As for this clonotype: A much larger clone is a single base away; this may be a read error. The V gene is TRBV6-1, the J gene TRBJ2-5, with 10 nucleotides matching TRBD2. This CDR3 comprises 17 residues. The junction had 16 bases not matched to a gene; V was cut back by 7 bases and J by 5 bases. The germline gives CDR1 MNHNS, CDR2 SASEGT. CDR3 coding DNA: TGTGCCAGCATTCGATCCCTAGCGGGAGTCTGTGAGGAGACCCAGTACTTC. Amino acid sequence: CASIRSLAGVCEETQYF.

This clonotype appeared a few times. A much larger clone is a single base away; this may be a read error. The gene calls are TRBV6-1 and TRBJ2-2; D not certain. Per the germline V gene, CDR1 is MNHNS and CDR2 is SASEGT. The CDR3 totals 13 residues. Trimming took 2 bases from V and 3 from J, leaving 4 bases between them. The chain's CDR3 is CASSELDTGELFF. The CDR3 DNA sequence: TGTGCCAGCAGTGAACTGGACACCGGGGAGCTGTTTTTT.

This clonotype qualifies as medium-sized. CDR3 amino acids: CSVTSSSYEQYF. The CDR3 region has the DNA TGCAGCGTTACTAGCAGCTCCTACGAGCAGTACTTC. This chain links TRBV29-1 with TRBJ2-7; possibly TRBD2 for D (6 bases). Germline V gene sequence: CDR1 SQVTM, CDR2 ANQGSEA. V was clipped by 5 bases and J by 0 bases, with 8 bases between them. The CDR3 has 12 amino acids.

Points on this clonotype: One end of the junction is discordant with germline, which a read error may explain. This rearrangement joins TRBV14 to TRBJ2-1; 9 positions agree with TRBD2. This CDR3 region has 20 residues. Per germline, CDR1 SGHDN and CDR2 FVKESK. In DNA, the CDR3 is TGTGCAAGCAGCCATAACCCGGGGACTAGCAGAGGTAAAAAGTACAATGAGCAGTTCTTC. As protein: CASSHNPGTSRGKKYNEQFF.

Only a few counts were recorded for this clonotype. The gene calls are TRBV6-2 or TRBV6-3 and TRBJ2-7; 8 bases line up with TRBD2. The CDR3 contains 14 residues. Germline V gene sequence: CDR1 MNHEY, CDR2 SVGEGT. V was clipped by 10 bases and J by 5 bases; unmatched bases: 13. Here the CDR3 DNA reads TGTGCCACTTGGACAAGCGGGAGCTTCAACGAGCAGTACTTC. This gives the protein CATWTSGSFNEQYF.

The gene calls are TRBV19 and TRBJ2-7, with 8 bases lining up with TRBD1. V shed 5 bases, J shed 5 bases, and the junction held 8 bases outside the gene matches. The germline V gene encodes CDR1 LNHDA and CDR2 SQIVND (reference sequence). The CDR3 length is 14 residues. The DNA of the CDR3 is TGTGCCAGTAGTCCTGGACAGGGATTCGACGAGCAGTACTTC. Its translation is CASSPGQGFDEQYF.

V is TRBV28 and J is TRBJ2-5, with TRBD2 identical over 11 bases. J was trimmed by 2 bases and V by 7 bases; bases with no gene match: 6. CDR1 is MDHEN, CDR2 SYDVKM, per germline. The CDR3 totals 15 residues. This CDR3 reads CASNTLAGGQETQYF. CDR3 nucleotide sequence: TGTGCCAGCAACACCCTAGCGGGAGGACAAGAGACCCAGTACTTC. The entire variable domain, with the rest obtained from reference TRBV28 and TRBJ2-5, is as follows: DVKVTQSSRYLVKRTGEKVFLECVQDMDHENMFWYRQDPGLGLRLIYFSYDVKMKEKGDIPEGYSVSREKKERFSLILESASTNQTSMYLCASNTLAGGQETQYFGPGTRLLVL.